A single sample is the source of the 17 T cell receptor beta chains below, sequenced in a study of T cells in Graves' hyperthyroidism and ophthalmopathy. Amplification of TCR beta CDR3 regions used RNA as the template. HTBI primers were employed in a first-round RT-PCR of the TCR CDR3. Each CDR3 protein gets one entry after TCRdb re-called the multiplex PCR reads with MiXCR. The sample has roughly 580,000 distinct CDR3 sequences, roughly 46% seen once; the top ten hold 6.5% to 9%. Sequenced input: peripheral blood or thyroid tissue (not recorded which). All receptors come from a woman younger than 30 with Graves' hyperthyroidism.

V is TRBV7-9 and J is TRBJ2-2; a possible D gene is TRBD1 (6 bases). V lost 4 bases and J 5 bases, leaving 11 bases between the germline ends. CDR3 length: 14 residues. The germline gives CDR1 SEHNR, CDR2 FQNEAQ (reference sequence). The DNA of the CDR3 is TGTGCCAGCAGCTCAGAACAGGGTACCGGGGAGCTGTTTTTT. It codes for CASSSEQGTGELFF. The variable domain in full, completed from reference TRBV7-9 and TRBJ2-2, reads DTGVSQNPRHKITKRGQNVTFRCDPISEHNRLYWYRQTLGQGPEFLTYFQNEAQLEKSRLLSDRFSAERPKGSFSTLEIQRTEQGDSAMYLCASSSEQGTGELFFGEGSRLTVL.

This clonotype was seen more than once but under ten times. V usage is TRBV7-9 and J usage is TRBJ1-4; D not certain. CDR1 is SEHNR and CDR2 is FQNEAQ in the germline V gene (reference sequence). The CDR3 length is 14 residues. The V gene lost 2 bases and the J gene lost 1 base, with 5 bases spanning the gap. Here the CDR3 reads CASSLSVTNEKLFF. For the CDR3, the DNA is TGTGCCAGCAGCTTATCGGTAACTAATGAAAAACTGTTTTTT.

This rearrangement joins TRBV7-3 to TRBJ2-2, with D tentatively TRBD1 or TRBD2 (5 bases each). The germline CDR1 and CDR2 sequences are SGHTA and FQGTGA. The CDR3 runs to 16 residues. V was cut by 5 bases and J by 5 bases, with 18 bases left in between. CDR3: CASSPRDRPSTGELFF. The CDR3 region has the DNA TGTGCCAGCAGCCCCAGGGACCGCCCAAGTACCGGGGAGCTGTTTTTT.

This clonotype was counted a few times. This sequence joins TRBV7-2 and TRBJ2-5, with 10 positions matching TRBD2. Germline V CDR1 and CDR2: SGHTA, FQGNSA. Trimming at V came to 2 bases and at J to 6 bases, leaving 3 bases not matched to a gene. This CDR3 comprises 14 residues. CDR3 sequence: CASSLTSGIQTQYF. CDR3 sequence (DNA): TGTGCCAGCAGCTTAACTAGCGGGATACAGACCCAGTACTTC.

In this sample, this clonotype turned up many times. V and J are TRBV7-8 and TRBJ2-5, with D maybe TRBD1 (6 bases). V lost 5 bases to trimming and J lost 5 bases, with 15 bases between them. This CDR3 contains 14 residues. The germline CDR1 and CDR2 sequences are SGHVS and FQNEAQ. CDR3 amino acids: CASSPPGVDETQYF. The CDR3 DNA sequence: TGTGCCAGCAGCCCGCCAGGGGTCGATGAGACCCAGTACTTC.

The chain combines TRBV2 with TRBJ2-3; tentative D call: TRBD2 (5 bases). Trimming took off 7 bases at V and 5 bases at J, with 7 bases between the two ends. Germline values: CDR1 SNHLY, CDR2 FYNNEI. CDR3 size: 11 residues. The CDR3, as DNA: TGTGCCAGCAACGAGGGAGATACGCAGTATTTT. Translation gives CASNEGDTQYF.

The V gene is TRBV25-1, the J gene TRBJ2-7; no firm D call. Deletions cut 2 bases from V and 3 bases from J, with 14 bases between. Per the germline V gene, CDR1 is MGHDK and CDR2 is SYGVNS. CDR3 size: 15 residues. CDR3 coding DNA: TGTGCCAGCAGTGAAGTCGGTGGGGAAGGCTACGAGCAGTACTTC. Its protein is CASSEVGGEGYEQYF.

This clonotype has only one observation. J is TRBJ1-3 and V is TRBV29-1, with D unresolved. Germline V gene data show CDR1 as SQVTM and CDR2 as ANQGSEA. Trimming pared 4 bases from V and 4 bases from J, leaving 5 bases between. This CDR3 contains 11 residues. CDR3 nucleotides: TGCAGCGTTGTAGTAGGAAACACCATATATTTT. Encoded protein: CSVVVGNTIYF.

Ten or more counts support this clonotype. The genes are TRBV2 and TRBJ1-6; D is ambiguous. The CDR3 sequence is 12 residues long. CDR1 is SNHLY, CDR2 FYNNEI, per germline. Trimming shortened V by 5 bases and J by 10 bases, and 9 bases separated the two germline ends. The CDR3: CASSLPRSPLHF. CDR3 bases: TGTGCCAGCAGTTTACCCCGGTCACCCCTCCACTTT.

V is TRBV15 and J is TRBJ1-5; the match to TRBD1 covers 8 bases. The length of the CDR3 is 17 residues. Trimming removed 5 bases from V and 7 bases from J; junction bases left unmatched: 16. Germline V gives CDR1 LNHNV, CDR2 YYDKDF (reference sequence). The CDR3 bases are TGTGCCACCAGCGCCCTTCTGCCCCACAGGGGGGGACAGCCCCAGCATTTT. Translated: CATSALLPHRGGQPQHF. The whole variable domain, remainder taken from reference TRBV15 and TRBJ1-5, is DAMVIQNPRYQVTQFGKPVTLSCSQTLNHNVMYWYQQKSSQAPKLLFHYYDKDFNNEADTPDNFQSRRPNTSFCFLDIRSPGLGDTAMYLCATSALLPHRGGQPQHFGDGTRLSIL.

The rearrangement uses TRBV7-9 and TRBJ1-2; tentatively, D is TRBD1 (6 bases). The V and J ends lost 3 bases and 8 bases respectively, with 16 bases between them. Germline-derived CDR1 and CDR2 are SEHNR and FQNEAQ (reference sequence). This CDR3 spans 14 amino acids. CDR3 DNA sequence: TGTGCCAGCAGCTTGGATAGACAGGCGCGGGGCTACACCTTC. This sequence encodes CASSLDRQARGYTF.

This rearrangement joins TRBV20-1 to TRBJ2-5; D not certain. V dropped 3 bases and J dropped 1 base, with 3 bases sitting between them. The CDR3 covers 11 residues. Germline V lookup: CDR1 DFQATT, CDR2 SNEGSKA (reference sequence). CDR3 in DNA: TGCAGTGCTAGGACCCAAGAGACCCAGTACTTC. Its protein product is CSARTQETQYF.

This chain links TRBV7-2 with TRBJ2-5; D perhaps matches TRBD2 (6 bases). Germline CDR1 SGHTA, CDR2 FQGNSA. This CDR3 is 14 amino acids long. V was trimmed by 4 bases and J by 4 bases, leaving 13 bases between them. The chain's CDR3 is CASSSGVGAETQYF. The CDR3 nucleotides are TGTGCCAGCAGCTCGGGAGTGGGAGCAGAGACCCAGTACTTC.

This clonotype was counted only a few times. The rearrangement joins TRBV10-3 to TRBJ1-5, with no clear D. The V gene's germline CDR1 is ENHRY and CDR2 SYGVKD. The CDR3 has 16 residues. Trimming shortened V by 0 bases and J by 1 base, and 10 bases separated the two germline ends. Here the CDR3 DNA reads TGTGCCATCAGTGAGTCGGAAGCTGGGAGCAATCAGCCCCAGCATTTT. As protein: CAISESEAGSNQPQHF.

The V and J genes are TRBV11-2 and TRBJ1-5; D call uncertain. The V and J ends lost 4 bases and 2 bases respectively, with 18 bases between them. Germline values: CDR1 SGHAT, CDR2 FQNNGV. This CDR3 is 17 amino acids long. CDR3 sequence reads: CASSSTGIPRGNQPQHF. Here the CDR3 DNA reads TGTGCCAGCAGCTCAACCGGGATCCCGAGGGGCAATCAGCCCCAGCATTTT.

Comments on this clonotype: Germline is not matched at one junction end, which may reflect a read error. The chain recombines TRBV11-2 with TRBJ2-7, with D possibly matching TRBD2 (5 bases). This CDR3 spans 15 amino acids. CDR1 SGHAT and CDR2 FQNNGV come from the germline V gene. CDR3 sequence: CANSARLSYVGEQYF. The CDR3 DNA reads as TGTGCCAACAGCGCCAGACTATCCTATGTCGGCGAGCAGTACTTC.

This clonotype came up many times. V gene TRBV2 combines with J gene TRBJ2-7; D is perhaps TRBD2 (5 bases). V was clipped by 4 bases and J by 3 bases, with 13 bases between them. The CDR3 consists of 14 residues. Germline V CDR1 and CDR2: SNHLY, FYNNEI. CDR3 bases: TGTGCCAGCAGTGGGAGAGGGAAGGGCTACGAGCAGTACTTC. It specifies CASSGRGKGYEQYF.